Listed here are 27 T cell receptor beta chains from one sample, sequenced in a study of blood T cell repertoires in COVID-19. This table comes from immunoSEQ multiplex PCR, and its TCRdb copy is limited to in-frame clones, with some not included. The data hold fewer than 350,000 clones, with roughly nine tenths observed a single time. The specimen sequenced was peripheral blood. These receptors all come from a woman aged 60 to 75 with COVID-19, enrolled during active disease.

The rearrangement joins TRBV5-1 to TRBJ1-2, with D possibly TRBD1 on 5 matching bases. Trimming cost V 7 bases and J 5 bases, with 21 bases left between them. Germline CDR1 SGHRS, CDR2 YFSETQ. This CDR3 comprises 15 residues. CDR3 sequence (DNA): TGCGCCAGCTCCCAGCGGGGCCTCCTGGTGTATGGCTACACCTTC. It is translated as CASSQRGLLVYGYTF. The full variable domain, rest sourced from reference TRBV5-1 and TRBJ1-2, is KAGVTQTPRYLIKTRGQQVTLSCSPISGHRSVSWYQQTPGQGLQFLFEYFSETQRNKGNFPGRFSGRQFSNSRSEMNVSTLELGDSALYLCASSQRGLLVYGYTFGSGTRLTVV.

This chain uses TRBV13 with TRBJ1-4; 8 positions agree with TRBD1. Germline V lookup: CDR1 PRHDT, CDR2 FYEKMQ (reference sequence). The CDR3 spans 15 residues. After removal of 4 bases from V and 2 bases from J, the junction contained 3 bases not matched to a gene. The chain's CDR3 is CASSSGQGTNEKLFF. The CDR3 nucleotides are TGTGCCAGCAGCTCCGGACAGGGCACTAATGAAAAACTGTTTTTT.

This sequence joins TRBV5-8 and TRBJ1-5; 12 bases map to TRBD1. This CDR3 has 16 amino acids. The V gene's germline CDR1 is SGHTS and CDR2 YDEGEE. With 4 bases clipped from V and 7 bases from J, the junction kept 9 bases outside the gene matches. CDR3 region: CASSTPGQGARQPQHF. CDR3 DNA: TGTGCCAGCAGCACGCCGGGACAGGGGGCCCGGCAGCCCCAGCATTTT.

The DNA for the CDR3 is TGTGCCAGCAGTCCCGGGGGGAGTTACAATGAGCAGTTCTTC. This codes for CASSPGGSYNEQFF. The chain is built from TRBV5-5 and TRBJ2-1; 7 bases fit TRBD2. In germline, CDR1 is SGHKS, CDR2 YYEKEE (reference sequence). The CDR3 sequence is 14 residues long. Trimming at V came to 5 bases and at J to 4 bases, leaving 6 bases not matched to a gene.

The rearrangement links TRBV6-5 to TRBJ1-5; 7 bases align to TRBD1. Trimming at V came to 10 bases and at J to 1 base, leaving 7 bases not matched to a gene. The CDR3 has 14 residues. Germline V gene sequence: CDR1 MNHEY, CDR2 SVGAGI. The CDR3 reads CATTLQGSNQPQHF. The DNA for the CDR3 is TGTGCCACCACATTACAGGGGAGCAATCAGCCCCAGCATTTT.

The chain recombines TRBV5-1 with TRBJ1-1; possible D gene TRBD1, 6 bases. Germline-derived CDR1 and CDR2 are SGHRS and YFSETQ. Trimming took off 0 bases at V and 1 base at J, with 13 bases between the two ends. CDR3 size: 16 residues. CDR3 nucleotide sequence: TGCGCCAGCAGCTTGGAGCAGGGGTCAAGGAACACTGAAGCTTTCTTT. Its translation: CASSLEQGSRNTEAFF. Combining the CDR3 with reference TRBV5-1 and TRBJ1-1 gives the whole variable domain KAGVTQTPRYLIKTRGQQVTLSCSPISGHRSVSWYQQTPGQGLQFLFEYFSETQRNKGNFPGRFSGRQFSNSRSEMNVSTLELGDSALYLCASSLEQGSRNTEAFFGQGTRLTVV.

This clone came up once. Other DNA sequences in this sample translate to the same CDR3. Here the CDR3 reads CASSVSSYEQYF. The CDR3, as DNA: TGTGCCAGCAGTGTGAGCTCCTACGAGCAGTACTTC. This chain links TRBV2 with TRBJ2-7; the D is unclear. The V gene's germline CDR1 is SNHLY and CDR2 FYNNEI. The CDR3 is made up of 12 amino acids. V lost 4 bases and J lost 0, with 4 bases in between.

The CDR3 protein is CASSYNRAAGANVLTF. Written as DNA, the CDR3 is TGTGCCAGCAGTTACAACAGGGCCGCTGGGGCCAACGTCCTGACTTTC. This chain joins TRBV6-5 and TRBJ2-6; D is possibly TRBD1 (6 bases). Between the trimmed V and J ends, which lost 2 bases and 2 bases, there was a span of 10 bases. This CDR3 comprises 16 residues. CDR1 MNHEY and CDR2 SVGAGI come from the germline V gene.

CDR3 amino acids: CASSQDRAGATDTQYF. The CDR3 bases are TGCGCCAGCAGCCAAGATCGAGCGGGGGCCACAGATACGCAGTATTTT. The chain combines TRBV4-1 with TRBJ2-3, with 8 bases identical to TRBD2. The CDR3 length is 16 residues. V was clipped by 0 bases and J by 2 bases; unmatched bases: 4. Germline V gene data show CDR1 as MGHRA and CDR2 as YSYEKL.

The chain recombines TRBV5-4 with TRBJ2-7; D is perhaps TRBD2 (8 bases). In germline, CDR1 is SGHNT, CDR2 YYREEE (reference sequence). The CDR3 totals 17 residues. Trimming shortened V by 4 bases and J by 5 bases, and 25 bases separated the two germline ends. In DNA, the CDR3 is TGTGCCAGCAGCCCGGGAGGGACAGCTTTAGGTTTGGACGAGCAGTACTTC. It is translated as CASSPGGTALGLDEQYF.

The chain links TRBV2 to TRBJ1-5; D is uncertain. Germline V gene sequence: CDR1 SNHLY, CDR2 FYNNEI. The germline V and J ends were trimmed by 5 bases and 0 bases, with 8 bases remaining between them. CDR3 length: 14 residues. As DNA, the CDR3 is TGTGCCAGCAGTTCCGGGATTAGCAATCAGCCCCAGCATTTT. Translating gives CASSSGISNQPQHF.

The chain links TRBV7-9 to TRBJ2-1, with TRBD2 matching 8 bases. CDR1 and CDR2 from the germline V gene are SEHNR and FQNEAQ (reference sequence). The CDR3 has 17 amino acids. Trimming cost V 0 bases and J 4 bases; bases outside gene matches: 8. As DNA, the CDR3 is TGTGCCAGCAGCTTAGCCCAATCTAGCGGGTGGTACAATGAGCAGTTCTTC. Protein product: CASSLAQSSGWYNEQFF.

This clone was observed a handful of times. The chain combines TRBV14 with TRBJ1-4; D gene ambiguous. Germline V CDR1 and CDR2: SGHDN, FVKESK. The germline V and J ends were trimmed by 1 base and 2 bases, with 8 bases remaining between them. The CDR3 length is 15 residues. The CDR3 loop reads CASSQARGTNEKLFF. The CDR3, as DNA: TGTGCCAGCAGCCAAGCTCGGGGTACTAATGAAAAACTGTTTTTT.

The count of this clone is one. This rearrangement joins TRBV5-1 to TRBJ2-3; D possibly corresponds to TRBD2 (6 bases). V gave up 7 bases and J gave up 2 bases, with 17 bases separating them. The CDR3 totals 15 residues. Germline CDR1 is SGHRS and CDR2 is YFSETQ. The CDR3 sequence is CASAPTGLFTDTQYF. CDR3 in DNA: TGCGCCAGCGCGCCGACGGGACTCTTCACAGATACGCAGTATTTT.

A single count supports this clone. The V call is TRBV28, the J call TRBJ1-5, with D possibly matching TRBD1 (6 bases). Trimming took 6 bases from V and 0 from J, leaving 15 bases between them. Germline values: CDR1 MDHEN, CDR2 SYDVKM. The CDR3 runs 16 residues. This CDR3 is CASSLQGTYSNQPQHF. The CDR3 DNA is TGTGCCAGCAGCTTACAGGGAACCTATAGCAATCAGCCCCAGCATTTT.

This clone was counted once. The chain is built from TRBV27 and TRBJ2-7, with a weak D call TRBD1 (5 bases). The CDR3 has 13 amino acids. Germline CDR1 MNHEY, CDR2 SMNVEV (reference sequence). V shed 6 bases and J shed 1 base, with 10 bases lying between them. This CDR3 reads CASSPTESYEQYF. CDR3 nucleotides: TGTGCCAGCAGCCCGACAGAGTCCTACGAGCAGTACTTC.

The rearrangement uses TRBV18 and TRBJ2-5; 9 bases match TRBD2. The CDR3 consists of 15 residues. Germline CDR1 is KGHSH and CDR2 is LQKENI. The junction had 11 bases not matched to a gene; V was cut back by 5 bases and J by 7 bases. CDR3 region: CASSSSGGISMTQYF. DNA of the CDR3: TGTGCCAGCTCATCGAGCGGGGGGATATCCATGACCCAGTACTTC.

The rearrangement links TRBV5-1 to TRBJ2-1, with D uncertain. The CDR3 is made up of 13 amino acids. Trimming removed 4 bases at V and 0 bases at J, with 5 bases between. From germline, CDR1 is SGHRS and CDR2 YFSETQ. CDR3: CASSPSSYNEQFF. The CDR3 nucleotides are TGCGCCAGCAGCCCGAGCTCCTACAATGAGCAGTTCTTC. Using reference TRBV5-1 and TRBJ2-1 for the parts outside the CDR3, the full variable domain is KAGVTQTPRYLIKTRGQQVTLSCSPISGHRSVSWYQQTPGQGLQFLFEYFSETQRNKGNFPGRFSGRQFSNSRSEMNVSTLELGDSALYLCASSPSSYNEQFFGPGTRLTVL.

The sample holds one count of this clone. The V call is TRBV7-9, the J call TRBJ1-1; a possible D gene is TRBD1 (6 bases). The V gene lost 2 bases and the J gene lost 3 bases, with 7 bases spanning the gap. Germline-derived CDR1 and CDR2 are SEHNR and FQNEAQ (reference sequence). The CDR3 extends over 13 amino acids. CDR3: CASSLRGYTEAFF. CDR3 coding DNA: TGTGCCAGCAGCTTAAGGGGGTACACTGAAGCTTTCTTT.

This clone was recorded a few times. This chain connects TRBV4-1 to TRBJ2-3; no definite D call. CDR1 is MGHRA and CDR2 is YSYEKL in the germline V gene. The CDR3 spans 13 residues. V was clipped by 1 base and J by 4 bases, with 6 bases between them. The CDR3 coding sequence is TGCGCCAGCAGCCAAGTCCTAGCAGATACGCAGTATTTT. This encodes CASSQVLADTQYF.

This clone was detected only once. CDR3 sequence (DNA): TGTGCCAGCACGGCGGGGGGGGAAAGCAATCAGCCCCAGCATTTT. It encodes CASTAGGESNQPQHF. V usage is TRBV28 and J usage is TRBJ1-5, with D maybe TRBD1 (5 bases). The CDR3 runs 15 residues. The V end lost 7 bases, the J end lost 1 base, and 14 bases lay between the germline ends. CDR1 is MDHEN, CDR2 SYDVKM, per germline.

The rearrangement uses TRBV15 and TRBJ1-2, with a possible D match to TRBD1 (5 bases). CDR1 is LNHNV and CDR2 is YYDKDF in the germline V gene (reference sequence). Trimming took off 8 bases at V and 6 bases at J, with 16 bases between the two ends. The CDR3 spans 13 residues. CDR3 amino acids: CATQQGGDHGYTF. The CDR3 DNA reads as TGTGCCACCCAACAAGGAGGGGACCATGGCTACACCTTC.

V and J are TRBV19 and TRBJ1-6, with no clear D. The V and J ends lost 3 bases and 8 bases respectively, with 11 bases between them. Germline V CDR1 and CDR2: LNHDA, SQIVND (reference sequence). The length of the CDR3 is 14 residues. The CDR3, as DNA: TGTGCCAGTAGTATCGGCAGGTCGGATTCACCCCTCCACTTT. It is translated as CASSIGRSDSPLHF. Based on the CDR3 plus reference TRBV19 and TRBJ1-6, the full variable domain is DGGITQSPKYLFRKEGQNVTLSCEQNLNHDAMYWYRQDPGQGLRLIYYSQIVNDFQKGDIAEGYSVSREKKESFPLTVTSAQKNPTAFYLCASSIGRSDSPLHFGNGTRLTVT.

V is TRBV6-5 and J is TRBJ2-1, with TRBD2 matching over 9 bases. The germline V gene has CDR1 MNHEY and CDR2 SVGAGI. The trim removed 3 bases at V and 10 bases at J, leaving 7 bases unmatched. The CDR3 sequence is 14 residues long. The CDR3 DNA reads as TGTGCCAGCAGTTATCGGAGCGGGGGGCCCGAGCAGTTCTTC. Its protein product is CASSYRSGGPEQFF.

The rearrangement links TRBV9 to TRBJ2-4; D unresolved. The CDR3 has 13 amino acids. Germline CDR1 reads SGDLS; CDR2 reads YYNGEE. Trimming shortened V by 0 bases and J by 14 bases, and 15 bases separated the two germline ends. This CDR3 is CASSVDPSSREYF. As DNA, the CDR3 is TGTGCCAGCAGCGTAGATCCGTCTTCTCGAGAGTACTTC.

This chain links TRBV18 with TRBJ1-4, with 7 nucleotides matching TRBD1. CDR1 KGHSH and CDR2 LQKENI come from the germline V gene. The CDR3 loop spans 13 amino acids. Losses at the gene ends were 4 bases for V and 8 bases for J; bases not matched to a gene: 4. This CDR3 reads CASSQGADEKLFF. CDR3 bases: TGTGCCAGCTCACAGGGGGCTGACGAAAAACTGTTTTTT. The whole variable domain, remainder taken from reference TRBV18 and TRBJ1-4, is NAGVMQNPRHLVRRRGQEARLRCSPMKGHSHVYWYRQLPEEGLKFMVYLQKENIIDESGMPKERFSAEFPKEGPSILRIQQVVRGDSAAYFCASSQGADEKLFFGSGTQLSVL.

J is TRBJ1-1 and V is TRBV18; no firm D call. CDR3 length: 16 amino acids. Trimming cost V 2 bases and J 1 base, with 14 bases left between them. Germline assignment: CDR1 KGHSH and CDR2 LQKENI. The CDR3 nucleotides read TGTGCCAGCTCACCATATATCGACAAGACGAACACTGAAGCTTTCTTT. Encoded protein: CASSPYIDKTNTEAFF.